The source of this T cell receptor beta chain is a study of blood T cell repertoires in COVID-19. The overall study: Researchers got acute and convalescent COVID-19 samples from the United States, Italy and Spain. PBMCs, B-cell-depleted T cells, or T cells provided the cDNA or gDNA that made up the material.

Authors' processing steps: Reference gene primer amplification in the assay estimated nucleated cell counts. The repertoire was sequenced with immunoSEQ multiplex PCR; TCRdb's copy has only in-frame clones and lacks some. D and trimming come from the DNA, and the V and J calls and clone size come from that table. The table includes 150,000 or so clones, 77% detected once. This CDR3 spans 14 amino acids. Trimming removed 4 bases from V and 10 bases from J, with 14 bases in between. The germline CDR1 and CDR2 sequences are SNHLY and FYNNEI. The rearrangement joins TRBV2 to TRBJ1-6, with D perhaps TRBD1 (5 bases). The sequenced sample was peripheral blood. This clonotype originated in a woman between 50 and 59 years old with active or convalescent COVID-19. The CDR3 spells CASSGGGQPSPLHF. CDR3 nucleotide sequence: TGTGCCAGCAGTGGGGGGGGTCAGCCATCACCCCTCCACTTT.